These T cell receptor beta chains were read from a single sample in a study of PD-1 blockade in classical Hodgkin lymphoma. Only in-frame clones appear in the TCRdb table, and some are missing; sequencing was by immunoSEQ multiplex PCR. The profile shows roughly 140,000 clones, about 78% of them singletons. Material: peripheral blood mononuclear cells (PBMCs), obtained before the second cycle of nivolumab. The receptor set was obtained from a human donor with classical Hodgkin lymphoma. CDR3s leave out the opening cysteine and the closing phenylalanine or tryptophan.

>TRBV7-9|TRBJ2-1
ASSFRRAGALYNEQF
>TRBV7-3|TRBJ2-5
ASSLGQGETQY
>TRBV19|TRBJ1-1
ASSDRNTEAF
>TRBV9|TRBJ2-3
ASSVDGRTSDTQY
>TRBV7-6|TRBJ2-1
ASSLTDRGYEQF
>TRBV6-6|TRBJ1-2
ASSYSGAHGYT
>TRBV12-5|TRBJ2-1
ASGLVVASGHYNEQF
>TRBV2|TRBJ2-2
ASMMRGQGSGELF
>TRBV28|TRBJ1-1
ASSFFIYVLRGRNTEAF
>TRBV10-3|TRBJ2-7
AISEYGYEQY
>TRBV5-4|TRBJ2-3
ASSPPPSGRGTDTQY
>TRBV4-2|TRBJ2-1
ASSLTPISYNEQF
>TRBV7-3|TRBJ2-1
ASSPGGLVGEQF
>TRBV7-2|TRBJ1-4
ASSSDEKLF
>TRBV7-2|TRBJ1-4
ASSLGTNEKLF
>TRBV7-6|TRBJ2-7
ASSRGQGMSEQY
>TRBV27|TRBJ2-5
ASCSLQETQY
>TRBV7-3|TRBJ2-2
ASSFRTSGNTGELF
>TRBV6-6|TRBJ1-2
ASSVTGYGYT
>TRBV6-5|TRBJ2-3
ASSVTGEGTDTQY
>TRBV4-2|TRBJ2-3
ASSQEVSLDFHTQY